This T cell receptor (beta chain) was found in a study of blood T cell repertoires in COVID-19. Here immunoSEQ multiplex PCR was the method, and the copy in TCRdb shows in-frame clones only, minus some. The sample has roughly 300,000 clones; around 86% are singletons. This CDR3 has 13 amino acids. Per germline, CDR1 LNHDA and CDR2 SQIVND (reference sequence). Losses at the gene ends were 7 bases for V and 7 bases for J; bases not matched to a gene: 4. The sequenced sample consisted of PBMCs or T cells enriched from blood (not recorded which). The gene calls are TRBV19 and TRBJ1-6; 7 nucleotides align to TRBD1. The TCR originated in a woman in her thirties or forties with acute COVID-19. CDR3 coding DNA: TGTGCCAGTAAGACAGGGATCAATTCACCCCTCCACTTT. It is translated as CASKTGINSPLHF.